This TCR beta chain was recovered during a study of T-cell memory formation after mild COVID-19 (dated by TCRdb to the early 2020s). In terms of the full investigation: Most TCR sequence clusters were specific to one of the two donors. Longitudinal TCRalpha and TCRbeta repertoire sequencing tracked T-cell clones expanding and contracting after mild COVID-19 in a couple of donors. Two young, previously healthy adult volunteers, one female and one male, were included in the cohort.

The CDR3 goes from the cysteine to the phenylalanine over 15 residues. Only the CDR3 DNA stays, 45 bases, in frame from base 1. Trimmed from V: 4 bases; trimmed from J: 3 bases; junction bases lacking a gene match: 7. CDR1 and CDR2 are drawn from the germline V gene: MNHEY, SVGAGI. Regarding this clonotype: Its antigen specificity is not known. No base-level quality is on record; no much larger clone is a single base apart.

Sequenced on an Illumina NovaSeq 6000. TCRalpha and TCRbeta cDNA libraries were built by 5'RACE with constant-segment primers, adding sample barcodes and unique molecular identifiers. Trizol reagent was used to extract RNA from every sample. Libraries were amplified in two PCR steps, with a second sample barcode and Illumina TruSeq adapters added in the second step. Sequencing of libraries was performed on an Illumina NovaSeq with 2 x 150 bp paired-end reads. As for how the authors treated the data: With migec v1.2.7, reads were demultiplexed and then collapsed into UMI-guided consensus sequences. Using mixcr v2.1.11, the UMI consensuses were aligned to TRA and TRB V and J templates and assembled into clonotypes. Clonotypes were classified as expanded or contracted when called significant by both edgeR and NoisET, with noise models trained on biological replicates. For edgeR calls, the cutoffs were a false discovery rate-adjusted p below 0.01 and a log2 fold-change threshold of 1. PCA with hierarchical clustering of max-normalized trajectories of the 1000 most abundant clonotypes was used as exploratory dynamics analysis. Each responding clone was given a CD4 or CD8 phenotype based on the CD4+ and CD8+ repertoires, which had been sequenced separately. TCRdb reran the public reads through fastp at Q25 and MiXCR, keeping productive beta chains. Here each entry gathers all rows of one CDR3 protein and keeps the most common genes and DNA. These V and J calls rely on TCRdb rather than the paper's analysis. Present in this sample are around 510,000 distinct CDR3 sequences, about 20% of which were seen just once. The ten largest clonotypes hold roughly 8.1% of the sample.

What the work shows at the level of the full study, not this receptor alone: Balanced CD4/CD8 phenotypes were observed for clones contracting from day 15 to 85, whereas a bias towards CD4+ was observed for a second wave of clones expanding from day 15 to 37. Whether the second-wave clones peaking on day 37 were SARS-CoV-2 specific was not confirmed. Contracting CD4+ clones appeared mostly in the CM and EM memory subsets, whereas CD8+ clones were enriched in EMRA. The detection of some responding clones in pre-infection memory suggests that pre-existing cross-reactive memory T cells joined the SARS-CoV-2 response. Only a couple of mild cases were covered by the study, and larger cohorts that include severe cases with pre-infection samples were considered necessary.

Ficoll-Paque density gradient centrifugation was the method used to isolate PBMCs. Sequenced: PBMCs or a T cell subset sorted from them (not recorded which). The clonotype was recovered from an adult woman who had mild COVID-19 (a few samples of this study predate the infection). The sample titles of this study are shuffled in the database, so cell type and time point are left out; the donor was told from shared clones. The V gene is TRBV6-5 and the J gene is TRBJ1-1; a stretch of 8 junction bases matches TRBD1. The DNA sequence is TGTGCCAGCAGTTCGGACAGGGAGGGGGACACTGAAGCTTTCTTT. Protein translation: CASSSDREGDTEAFF.